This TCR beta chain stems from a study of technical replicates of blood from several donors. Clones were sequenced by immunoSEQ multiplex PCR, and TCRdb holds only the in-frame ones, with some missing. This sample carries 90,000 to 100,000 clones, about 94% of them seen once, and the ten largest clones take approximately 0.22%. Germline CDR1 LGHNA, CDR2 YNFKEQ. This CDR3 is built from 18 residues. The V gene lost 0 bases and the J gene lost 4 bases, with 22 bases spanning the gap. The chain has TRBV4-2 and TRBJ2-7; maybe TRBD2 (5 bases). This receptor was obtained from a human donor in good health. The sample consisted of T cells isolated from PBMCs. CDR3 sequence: CASSQDRVRASRFYEQYF. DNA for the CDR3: TGTGCCAGCAGCCAAGATCGAGTGCGGGCCAGCCGTTTTTACGAGCAGTACTTC.